This TCR beta chain appears in the sequencing data of a study of T-cell reconstitution after alpha-beta-depleted transplantation in children. The CDR3 totals 14 residues. V lost 1 base and J lost 4, with 10 bases in between. This clonotype was observed a handful of times. As it was prepared, the TCRbeta library received unique molecular identifiers. MiXCR, applied by TCRdb to the PCR reads, yields one record per CDR3 protein. The table includes about 500,000 distinct CDR3 sequences, roughly an eighth detected once. The sample consisted of PBMCs, mostly from graft donor cells, taken 180 days after TCRalphabeta/CD19-depleted stem cell transplant. This TCR was sampled from a female patient under 10 years old who had a stem cell transplant for aplastic anemia, so the T cells may come from the graft donor. V and J are TRBV12-3 or TRBV12-4 and TRBJ1-2; possible D gene TRBD1, 6 bases. The CDR3 coding sequence is TGTGCCAGCAGTTTAGTGGGGGGCATCTATGGCTACACCTTC. It is translated as CASSLVGGIYGYTF.